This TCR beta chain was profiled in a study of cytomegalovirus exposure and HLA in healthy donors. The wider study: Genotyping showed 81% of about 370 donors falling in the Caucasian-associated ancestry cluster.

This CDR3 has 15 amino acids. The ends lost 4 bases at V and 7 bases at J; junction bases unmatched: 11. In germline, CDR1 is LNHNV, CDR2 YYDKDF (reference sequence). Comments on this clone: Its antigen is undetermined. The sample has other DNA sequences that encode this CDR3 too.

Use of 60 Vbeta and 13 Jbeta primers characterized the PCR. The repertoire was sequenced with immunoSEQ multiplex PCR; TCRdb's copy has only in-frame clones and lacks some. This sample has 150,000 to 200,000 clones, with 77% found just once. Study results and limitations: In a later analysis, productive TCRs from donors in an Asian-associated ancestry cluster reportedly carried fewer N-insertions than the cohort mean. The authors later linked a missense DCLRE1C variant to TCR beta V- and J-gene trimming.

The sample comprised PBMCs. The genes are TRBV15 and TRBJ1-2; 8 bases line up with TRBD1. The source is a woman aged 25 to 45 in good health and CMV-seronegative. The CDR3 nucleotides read TGTGCCACCAGCAAAACTCTGACAGGGGTTAGTGGCTACACCTTC. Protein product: CATSKTLTGVSGYTF.